This paragraph covers one T cell receptor (beta chain) sequence. The antigen is undetermined. The PCR ran on 60 Vbeta and 13 Jbeta primers. As processed by the authors: Later analysis identified 65 million to 80 million unique TCR beta chains, about 12 million shared. Repertoires were generated with immunoSEQ multiplex PCR, while TCRdb's copy carries only in-frame clones and drops some. Clone size and V and J calls were adopted from that table, with D and trimming inferred from the DNA. The sample lists a few hundred thousand clones; around 80% were seen once. This entry belongs to a study of cytomegalovirus exposure and HLA in healthy donors. The CDR3 totals 15 residues. CDR1 and CDR2 from the germline V gene are MNHNS and SASEGT. The V end was cut by 2 bases, the J end by 2 bases, with 9 bases between. Study findings and constraints: A later analysis appeared to link common viral pathogens to several of the most significant clusters. Analyzed later, association rates of TCRs varied across HLA loci, with DRB1 most and HLA-C fewest.

The receptor was isolated from a woman aged 60-70 years in good health and CMV-seropositive. The chain couples TRBV6-1 to TRBJ2-2; D is undetermined. The sequencing input was PBMCs. The DNA for the CDR3 is TGTGCCAGCAGTGAATTCGCTGGCAACACCGGGGAGCTGTTTTTT. As protein: CASSEFAGNTGELFF.